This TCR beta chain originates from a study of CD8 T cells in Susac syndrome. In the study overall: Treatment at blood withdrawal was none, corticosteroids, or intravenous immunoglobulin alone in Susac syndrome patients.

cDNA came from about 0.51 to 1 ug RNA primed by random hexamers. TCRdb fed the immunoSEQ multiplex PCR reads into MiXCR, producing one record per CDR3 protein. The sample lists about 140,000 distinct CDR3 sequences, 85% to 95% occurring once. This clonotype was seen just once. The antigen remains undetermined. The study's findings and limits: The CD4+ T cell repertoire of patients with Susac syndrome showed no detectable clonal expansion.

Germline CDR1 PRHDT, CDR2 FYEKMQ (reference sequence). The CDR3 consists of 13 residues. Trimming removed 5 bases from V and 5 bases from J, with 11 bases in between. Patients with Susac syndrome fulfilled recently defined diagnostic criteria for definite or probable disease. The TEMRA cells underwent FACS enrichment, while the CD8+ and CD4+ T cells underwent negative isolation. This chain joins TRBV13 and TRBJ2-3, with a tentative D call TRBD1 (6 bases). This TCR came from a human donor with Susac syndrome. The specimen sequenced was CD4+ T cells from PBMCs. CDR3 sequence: CASSALQGDTQYF. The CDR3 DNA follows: TGTGCCAGCAGCGCCTTACAGGGAGATACGCAGTATTTT.